The rows below give T cell receptor beta chains drawn from one sample of a study of blood T cell repertoires in COVID-19. The data were produced by immunoSEQ multiplex PCR, yet TCRdb's version contains in-frame clones alone and is incomplete. The data contain 130,000 to 150,000 clones, around nine tenths of them seen just once; the ten biggest clones take up about 1.7%. Sequences were obtained from peripheral blood. These receptors all come from a woman between 50 and 59 years old with acute or convalescent COVID-19. Both conserved end residues are part of each CDR3. D genes are given only for firm matches. Part of the rows lack a size; the others show once, few, many or a class for expanded clones.

v_call: TRBV14
clone_size: NA
j_call: TRBJ1-6
d_call: NA
cdr3_aa: CASSQLVVGGSPLHF
cdr3_nt: TGTGCCAGCAGCCAATTAGTAGTGGGAGGTTCACCCCTCCACTTT

v_call: TRBV6-6
clone_size: NA
j_call: TRBJ1-2
d_call: NA
cdr3_aa: CASSPADTGGVGGYTF
cdr3_nt: TGTGCCAGCAGCCCCGCAGATACGGGAGGAGTGGGTGGCTACACCTTC

v_call: TRBV5-1
clone_size: once
j_call: TRBJ2-1
d_call: NA
cdr3_aa: CASSPTGLDEQFF
cdr3_nt: TGCGCCAGCAGCCCTACGGGACTGGATGAGCAGTTCTTC

v_call: TRBV9
clone_size: NA
j_call: TRBJ2-1
d_call: NA
cdr3_aa: CASSVAPGDEQFF
cdr3_nt: TGTGCCAGCAGCGTAGCGCCGGGGGACGAGCAGTTCTTC

v_call: TRBV7-2
clone_size: NA
j_call: TRBJ2-2
d_call: NA
cdr3_aa: CASSLARPGELFF
cdr3_nt: TGTGCCAGCAGCTTAGCCAGGCCCGGGGAGCTGTTTTTT

v_call: TRBV9
clone_size: NA
j_call: TRBJ2-2
d_call: NA
cdr3_aa: CASSVWENIGGELFF
cdr3_nt: TGTGCCAGCAGCGTCTGGGAGAATATTGGCGGGGAGCTGTTTTTT

v_call: TRBV3-1/TRBV3-2
clone_size: NA
j_call: TRBJ1-4
d_call: NA
cdr3_aa: CASSLRGVEKLFF
cdr3_nt: TGTGCCAGCAGCCTACGGGGGGTTGAAAAACTGTTTTTT

v_call: TRBV4-2
clone_size: once
j_call: TRBJ2-7
d_call: NA
cdr3_aa: CASSRISGTRTYEQYF
cdr3_nt: TGTGCCAGCAGCCGAATAAGCGGGACACGCACCTACGAGCAGTACTTC

v_call: TRBV20-1
clone_size: NA
j_call: TRBJ2-5
d_call: TRBD2
cdr3_aa: CSASRASGTQETQYF
cdr3_nt: TGCAGTGCAAGTAGGGCTAGCGGGACTCAAGAGACCCAGTACTTC

v_call: TRBV27
clone_size: once
j_call: TRBJ2-1
d_call: NA
cdr3_aa: CASSLLEATYNEQFF
cdr3_nt: TGTGCCAGCAGTTTATTGGAGGCTACCTACAATGAGCAGTTCTTC

v_call: TRBV4-2
clone_size: NA
j_call: TRBJ2-7
d_call: NA
cdr3_aa: CASSQGSLFDSLGATPYEQYF
cdr3_nt: TGTGCCAGCAGCCAAGGCTCTCTATTCGACTCTTTAGGGGCAACCCCCTACGAGCAGTACTTC

v_call: TRBV5-6
clone_size: NA
j_call: TRBJ2-1
d_call: TRBD1
cdr3_aa: CASIYRGDVYEQFF
cdr3_nt: TGTGCCAGCATCTACAGGGGCGACGTTTATGAGCAGTTCTTC

v_call: TRBV11-2
clone_size: NA
j_call: TRBJ2-1
d_call: NA
cdr3_aa: CASRLRVGNEQFF
cdr3_nt: TGTGCCAGCAGGCTGCGGGTAGGGAATGAGCAGTTCTTC

v_call: TRBV7-4
clone_size: few
j_call: TRBJ1-4
d_call: NA
cdr3_aa: CASSPRDSLNEKLFF
cdr3_nt: TGTGCCAGCAGCCCCCGCGACAGTTTGAATGAAAAACTGTTTTTT

v_call: TRBV6-2/TRBV6-3
clone_size: NA
j_call: TRBJ2-2
d_call: NA
cdr3_aa: CASSYSRNTGELFF
cdr3_nt: TGTGCCAGCAGTTACAGTAGAAACACCGGGGAGCTGTTTTTT

v_call: TRBV27
clone_size: NA
j_call: TRBJ1-6
d_call: NA
cdr3_aa: CASTAAGYYSYNSPLHF
cdr3_nt: TGTGCCAGCACCGCCGCAGGGTACTACTCCTATAATTCACCCCTCCACTTT

v_call: TRBV19
clone_size: NA
j_call: TRBJ1-4
d_call: NA
cdr3_aa: CASSALAEAFNEKLFF
cdr3_nt: TGTGCCAGTAGTGCCCTGGCAGAAGCGTTTAATGAAAAACTGTTTTTT

v_call: TRBV28
clone_size: NA
j_call: TRBJ1-1
d_call: TRBD1
cdr3_aa: CASSLLPGQGKGAFF
cdr3_nt: TGTGCCAGCAGTTTATTACCGGGACAGGGGAAGGGAGCTTTCTTT

v_call: TRBV29-1
clone_size: once
j_call: TRBJ1-2
d_call: NA
cdr3_aa: CSVSRETASYGYTF
cdr3_nt: TGCAGCGTCTCCCGGGAGACGGCCTCCTATGGCTACACCTTC

v_call: TRBV2
clone_size: NA
j_call: TRBJ1-6
d_call: NA
cdr3_aa: CASSLVTSSYNSPLHF
cdr3_nt: TGTGCCAGCAGTTTGGTCACAAGCTCCTATAATTCACCCCTCCACTTT

v_call: TRBV12-3/TRBV12-4
clone_size: NA
j_call: TRBJ2-1
d_call: NA
cdr3_aa: CASSLSEDEQFF
cdr3_nt: TGTGCCAGCAGTTTGTCCGAGGATGAGCAGTTCTTC

v_call: TRBV24-1
clone_size: NA
j_call: TRBJ2-5
d_call: NA
cdr3_aa: CATSDPAGETQYF
cdr3_nt: TGTGCCACCAGTGATCCTGCAGGGGAGACCCAGTACTTC

v_call: TRBV5-1
clone_size: few
j_call: TRBJ2-5
d_call: TRBD1
cdr3_aa: CASGEGTAQETQYF
cdr3_nt: TGCGCCAGCGGAGAGGGGACAGCCCAAGAGACCCAGTACTTC

v_call: TRBV7-9
clone_size: NA
j_call: TRBJ1-4
d_call: NA
cdr3_aa: CASSSEGPEKLFF
cdr3_nt: TGTGCCAGCAGCTCTGAGGGCCCAGAAAAACTGTTTTTT

v_call: TRBV9
clone_size: NA
j_call: TRBJ2-1
d_call: TRBD2
cdr3_aa: CASSLGTSGGPVDNEQFF
cdr3_nt: TGTGCCAGCAGCTTAGGGACTAGCGGGGGCCCGGTTGACAATGAGCAGTTCTTC

v_call: TRBV9
clone_size: NA
j_call: TRBJ2-6
d_call: NA
cdr3_aa: CASSGGAGANVLTF
cdr3_nt: TGTGCCAGCAGCGGGGGGGCTGGGGCCAACGTCCTGACTTTC

v_call: TRBV7-9
clone_size: NA
j_call: TRBJ1-4
d_call: NA
cdr3_aa: CASSFWTSSGELFF
cdr3_nt: TGTGCCAGCAGCTTTTGGACTTCTTCGGGGGAACTGTTTTTT

v_call: TRBV29-1
clone_size: NA
j_call: TRBJ2-7
d_call: TRBD2
cdr3_aa: CSALAGAVYEQYF
cdr3_nt: TGCAGCGCGCTAGCGGGGGCGGTCTACGAGCAGTACTTC

v_call: TRBV3-1/TRBV3-2
clone_size: NA
j_call: TRBJ1-1
d_call: TRBD1
cdr3_aa: CASSPTGVGGETEAFF
cdr3_nt: TGTGCCAGCAGCCCTACAGGGGTAGGGGGAGAAACTGAAGCTTTCTTT

v_call: TRBV7-3
clone_size: once
j_call: TRBJ1-1
d_call: NA
cdr3_aa: CASSLTGEETEAFF
cdr3_nt: TGTGCCAGCAGCTTAACTGGCGAGGAGACTGAAGCTTTCTTT

v_call: TRBV11-3
clone_size: NA
j_call: TRBJ2-1
d_call: TRBD2
cdr3_aa: CASSLPSGEQFF
cdr3_nt: TGTGCCAGCAGCCTCCCTAGCGGTGAGCAGTTCTTC

v_call: TRBV29-1
clone_size: NA
j_call: TRBJ1-1
d_call: NA
cdr3_aa: CSVGRGSTEAFF
cdr3_nt: TGCAGCGTTGGAAGGGGATCCACTGAAGCTTTCTTT

v_call: TRBV12-3/TRBV12-4
clone_size: NA
j_call: TRBJ1-1
d_call: NA
cdr3_aa: CASSLTGEAFF
cdr3_nt: TGTGCCAGCAGTTTAACAGGGGAAGCTTTCTTT

v_call: TRBV5-4
clone_size: NA
j_call: TRBJ1-4
d_call: NA
cdr3_aa: CASSLYGGSDEKLFF
cdr3_nt: TGTGCCAGCAGCTTGTATGGAGGTTCGGATGAAAAACTGTTTTTT

v_call: TRBV28
clone_size: NA
j_call: TRBJ2-3
d_call: NA
cdr3_aa: CASSLLADSGSGQYF
cdr3_nt: TGTGCCAGCAGTTTATTGGCGGACAGCGGATCGGGGCAGTATTTT

v_call: TRBV29-1
clone_size: NA
j_call: TRBJ2-2
d_call: TRBD1
cdr3_aa: CSVEETGQGYTGELFF
cdr3_nt: TGCAGCGTTGAAGAAACGGGACAGGGGTACACCGGGGAGCTGTTTTTT

v_call: TRBV20-1
clone_size: NA
j_call: TRBJ2-7
d_call: NA
cdr3_aa: CSASRGAPYEQYF
cdr3_nt: TGCAGTGCTAGTCGTGGGGCCCCCTACGAGCAGTACTTC

v_call: TRBV9
clone_size: NA
j_call: TRBJ1-6
d_call: NA
cdr3_aa: CASRPSTLTNSPLHF
cdr3_nt: TGTGCCAGCAGACCCTCTACCTTAACCAATTCACCCCTCCACTTT

v_call: TRBV19
clone_size: NA
j_call: TRBJ2-7
d_call: NA
cdr3_aa: CASSIKGPLDEQYF
cdr3_nt: TGTGCCAGTAGTATAAAGGGGCCGCTGGACGAGCAGTACTTC

v_call: TRBV9
clone_size: NA
j_call: TRBJ2-1
d_call: NA
cdr3_aa: CASSVTKSEPNEQFF
cdr3_nt: TGTGCCAGCAGCGTGACTAAGTCGGAGCCCAATGAGCAGTTCTTC

v_call: TRBV19
clone_size: many
j_call: TRBJ2-1
d_call: TRBD2
cdr3_aa: CASSIASGRVDEQFF
cdr3_nt: TGTGCCAGTAGTATAGCTAGCGGGAGAGTGGATGAGCAGTTCTTC

v_call: TRBV6-5
clone_size: once
j_call: TRBJ1-2
d_call: NA
cdr3_aa: CASSSVYGYTF
cdr3_nt: TGTGCCAGCAGTTCCGTCTATGGCTACACCTTC

v_call: TRBV18
clone_size: NA
j_call: TRBJ2-5
d_call: TRBD1
cdr3_aa: CASSLTGTGKETQYF
cdr3_nt: TGTGCCAGCTCACTGACCGGGACAGGGAAAGAGACCCAGTACTTC

v_call: TRBV4-2
clone_size: NA
j_call: TRBJ2-7
d_call: NA
cdr3_aa: CASSQGPTETTYEQYF
cdr3_nt: TGTGCCAGCAGCCAAGGCCCGACAGAGACCACCTACGAGCAGTACTTC

v_call: TRBV7-2
clone_size: NA
j_call: TRBJ1-2
d_call: NA
cdr3_aa: CASSIRAEAYGYTF
cdr3_nt: TGTGCCAGCAGCATCAGGGCAGAGGCCTATGGCTACACCTTC

v_call: TRBV5-1
clone_size: NA
j_call: TRBJ2-1
d_call: TRBD2
cdr3_aa: CASSPRGGLAQYNEQFF
cdr3_nt: TGCGCCAGCAGCCCTCGGGGTGGACTAGCGCAGTACAATGAGCAGTTCTTC

v_call: TRBV29-1
clone_size: NA
j_call: TRBJ2-7
d_call: TRBD1
cdr3_aa: CSVGQWQGAGEQYF
cdr3_nt: TGCAGCGTTGGCCAATGGCAGGGGGCGGGTGAGCAGTACTTC

v_call: TRBV10-3
clone_size: once
j_call: TRBJ2-3
d_call: NA
cdr3_aa: CAISPTSADTQYF
cdr3_nt: TGTGCCATCAGTCCGACCAGCGCAGATACGCAGTATTTT

v_call: TRBV21-1
clone_size: NA
j_call: TRBJ2-2
d_call: NA
cdr3_aa: CASSKEGTGTSVNGELFF
cdr3_nt: TGTGCCAGCAGCAAAGAAGGGACAGGGACGAGTGTTAACGGGGAGCTGTTTTTT

v_call: TRBV19
clone_size: NA
j_call: TRBJ2-1
d_call: TRBD2
cdr3_aa: CASSIDPREAAYNEQFF
cdr3_nt: TGTGCCAGTAGTATAGATCCGCGGGAGGCCGCCTACAATGAGCAGTTCTTC

v_call: TRBV19
clone_size: few
j_call: TRBJ1-2
d_call: NA
cdr3_aa: CASSTNPQAAYGYTF
cdr3_nt: TGTGCCAGTAGTACAAACCCCCAAGCGGCCTATGGCTACACCTTC

v_call: TRBV5-1
clone_size: once
j_call: TRBJ2-4
d_call: NA
cdr3_aa: CASSLGPTQDIQYF
cdr3_nt: TGCGCCAGCAGCTTGGGACCTACGCAGGACATTCAGTACTTC

v_call: TRBV5-1
clone_size: few
j_call: TRBJ2-2
d_call: TRBD2
cdr3_aa: CASSPGLAGVYTGELFF
cdr3_nt: TGCGCCAGCAGTCCTGGCTTAGCGGGAGTTTACACCGGGGAGCTGTTTTTT